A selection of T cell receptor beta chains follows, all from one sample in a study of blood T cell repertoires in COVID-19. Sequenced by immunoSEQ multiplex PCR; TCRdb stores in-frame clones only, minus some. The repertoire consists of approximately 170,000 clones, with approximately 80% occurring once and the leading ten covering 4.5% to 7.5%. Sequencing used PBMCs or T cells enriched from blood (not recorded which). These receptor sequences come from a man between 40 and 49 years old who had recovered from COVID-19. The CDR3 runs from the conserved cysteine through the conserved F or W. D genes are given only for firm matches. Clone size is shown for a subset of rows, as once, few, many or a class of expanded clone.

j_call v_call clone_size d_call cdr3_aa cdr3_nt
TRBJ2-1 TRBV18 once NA CASSLITGLGGGSYNEQFF TGTGCCAGCTCACTTATCACCGGACTAGGGGGGGGGTCCTACAATGAGCAGTTCTTC
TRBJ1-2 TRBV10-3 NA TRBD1 CAITGTGTSGYTF TGTGCCATCACTGGGACAGGGACCTCCGGCTACACCTTC
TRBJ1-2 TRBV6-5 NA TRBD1 CASSSGQVLHYGYTF TGTGCCAGCAGTTCCGGACAGGTCCTCCACTATGGCTACACCTTC
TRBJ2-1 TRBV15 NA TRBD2 CATSRAPSGGAVSPYNEQFF TGTGCCACCAGCAGAGCCCCCAGCGGGGGGGCGGTAAGTCCCTACAATGAGCAGTTCTTC
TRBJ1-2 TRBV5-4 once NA CASSVPAGGENYGYTF TGTGCCAGCAGCGTCCCGGCGGGGGGTGAGAACTATGGCTACACCTTC
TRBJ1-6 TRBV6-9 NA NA CASSYGQHNSPLHF TGTGCCAGCAGTTACGGACAGCATAATTCACCCCTCCACTTT
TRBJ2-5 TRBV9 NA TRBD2 CASSVGARSGGQETQYF TGTGCCAGCAGCGTAGGCGCCAGGAGCGGGGGGCAAGAGACCCAGTACTTC
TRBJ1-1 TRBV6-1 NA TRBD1 CASSEAQGAKTEAFF TGTGCCAGCAGTGAAGCTCAGGGGGCTAAGACTGAAGCTTTCTTT
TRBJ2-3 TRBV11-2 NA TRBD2 CASERSTSARTDTQYF TGTGCCAGTGAACGTTCGACTAGCGCCCGCACAGATACGCAGTATTTT
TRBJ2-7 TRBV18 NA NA CASSPLPDSTYEQYF TGTGCCAGCTCACCACTCCCGGACAGCACCTACGAGCAGTACTTC
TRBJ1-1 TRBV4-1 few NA CASSQGLDSNTEAFF TGCGCCAGCAGCCAGGGGTTGGACAGTAACACTGAAGCTTTCTTT
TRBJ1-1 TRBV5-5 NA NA CASSLTWTDNTEAFF TGTGCCAGCAGCTTGACCTGGACAGACAACACTGAAGCTTTCTTT